These 26 T cell receptor beta chains came from one sample sequenced in a study of cytomegalovirus exposure and HLA in healthy donors. The PCR made use of 60 Vbeta and 13 Jbeta primers. Assay: immunoSEQ multiplex PCR; the TCRdb copy retains only in-frame clones and omits some. The profile covers a few hundred thousand clones, with about 83% appearing a single time and 15% to 18% taken by the ten largest. Sequences were obtained from PBMCs. The receptors here all came from a man aged 40-55 years in good health and CMV-seronegative.

This clone occurred once. The chain employs TRBV6-6 and TRBJ2-3; 10 nucleotides agree with TRBD2. The CDR3 covers 16 residues. V was pared by 1 base and J by 5 bases, with 6 bases of the junction left unmatched. Germline V CDR1 and CDR2: MNHNY, SVGAGI (reference sequence). CDR3 residues: CASSYLASGGLDTQYF. In DNA, the CDR3 is TGTGCCAGCAGTTACTTGGCTAGCGGGGGTTTAGATACGCAGTATTTT.

The J gene is TRBJ1-2, the V gene TRBV5-4; D possibly corresponds to TRBD1 (6 bases). This CDR3 has 13 amino acids. The germline V gene has CDR1 SGHNT and CDR2 YYREEE (reference sequence). V was clipped by 4 bases and J by 4 bases, with 11 bases between them. The CDR3 is CASSPGGPYGYTF. DNA for the CDR3: TGTGCCAGCAGCCCGGGGGGGCCCTATGGCTACACCTTC.

This sequence joins TRBV4-2 and TRBJ2-3; TRBD2 matches at 8 bases. The CDR3 has 14 residues. The V segment lost 0 bases and the J segment 9 bases; nucleotides outside the gene matches: 5. CDR1 and CDR2 (germline): LGHNA, YNFKEQ. In DNA, the CDR3 is TGTGCCAGCAGCCAAGAACCCCAGCGGGAGACGCAGTATTTT. Protein product: CASSQEPQRETQYF.

J is TRBJ2-7 and V is TRBV2; D is unclear. The germline V gene has CDR1 SNHLY and CDR2 FYNNEI. This CDR3 spans 14 amino acids. V was shortened by 7 bases and J by 6 bases, with 19 bases between the two germline ends. CDR3 loop: CASTPRELLLEQYF. The CDR3 nucleotides read TGTGCCAGCACCCCGAGAGAGCTGCTCCTCGAGCAGTACTTC.

The rearrangement uses TRBV4-3 and TRBJ2-1; D is ambiguous. The CDR3 is 13 residues long. Germline CDR1 is LGHNA and CDR2 is YSLEER. V was cut by 0 bases and J by 6 bases, with 6 bases left in between. CDR3 region: CASSQDLGNEQFF. The CDR3 DNA reads as TGCGCCAGCAGCCAAGACCTCGGCAATGAGCAGTTCTTC.

This clone was counted between two and nine times. The chain combines TRBV30 with TRBJ2-2; D ambiguous. The CDR3 length is 12 residues. Trimming took off 2 bases at V and 2 bases at J, with 3 bases between the two ends. Germline values: CDR1 GTSNPN, CDR2 SVGIG (reference sequence). CDR3 in amino acids: CAWSQNTGELFF. The CDR3 DNA is TGTGCCTGGAGTCAAAACACCGGGGAGCTGTTTTTT.

The gene calls are TRBV5-1 and TRBJ1-5; 7 nucleotides line up with TRBD1. Looked up from germline, CDR1 is SGHRS and CDR2 is YFSETQ. This CDR3 spans 17 amino acids. The ends lost 0 bases at V and 1 base at J; junction bases unmatched: 7. The DNA for the CDR3 is TGCGCCAGCAGCTTGGACGGGGCAGGGGGGAGCAATCAGCCCCAGCATTTT. It specifies CASSLDGAGGSNQPQHF.

This chain links TRBV12-5 with TRBJ2-7; TRBD2 matches at 13 bases. Germline CDR1 LGHNT, CDR2 FRNRAP. This CDR3 is built from 16 residues. J lost 3 bases, V lost 1 base, and 3 bases had no gene match. CDR3 sequence: CASGLGWTSGGYEQYF. The CDR3 DNA reads TGTGCTAGTGGTTTGGGATGGACTAGCGGGGGCTACGAGCAGTACTTC. The complete variable domain, with remaining parts taken from reference TRBV12-5 and TRBJ2-7, reads DARVTQTPRHKVTEMGQEVTMRCQPILGHNTVFWYRQTMMQGLELLAYFRNRAPLDDSGMPKDRFSAEMPDATLATLKIQPSEPRDSAVYFCASGLGWTSGGYEQYFGPGTRLTVT.

As for this clone: At one of its ends the junction is not consistent with the germline gene, which may arise from a read error. The rearrangement links TRBV7-9 to TRBJ2-5; 13 bases line up with TRBD2. From germline, CDR1 is SEHNR and CDR2 FQNEAQ (reference sequence). The CDR3 extends over 15 amino acids. In nucleotides, the CDR3 is TGTTCCAGCAGCTCGGGGACTAGCGGGGTAAGGACCCAGTACTTC. As protein: CSSSSGTSGVRTQYF.

The V and J genes are TRBV19 and TRBJ2-2; tentatively, D is TRBD2 (5 bases). Looked up from germline, CDR1 is LNHDA and CDR2 is SQIVND (reference sequence). The CDR3 covers 15 residues. V was cut by 6 bases and J by 5 bases, with 16 bases left in between. DNA for the CDR3: TGTGCCAGTAGCGATGGCGCGGGTTCTACCGGGGAGCTGTTTTTT. Amino acid sequence: CASSDGAGSTGELFF. Together with reference TRBV19 and TRBJ2-2, the CDR3 gives the full variable domain: DGGITQSPKYLFRKEGQNVTLSCEQNLNHDAMYWYRQDPGQGLRLIYYSQIVNDFQKGDIAEGYSVSREKKESFPLTVTSAQKNPTAFYLCASSDGAGSTGELFFGEGSRLTVL.

This chain uses TRBV6-1 with TRBJ2-3; D not resolved. With 8 bases removed from V and 3 bases from J, the gap between germline ends came to 12 bases. The germline CDR1 and CDR2 sequences are MNHNS and SASEGT. This CDR3 has 13 residues. The CDR3 sequence: CASAPVSTDTQYF. The CDR3 bases are TGTGCCAGCGCCCCGGTTTCGACAGATACGCAGTATTTT.

V is TRBV4-3 and J is TRBJ2-7; 9 bases line up with TRBD2. Unmatched junction bases numbered 6, after V lost 4 bases and J lost 5 bases. This CDR3 region has 14 residues. CDR1 is LGHNA and CDR2 is YSLEER in the germline V gene. The CDR3 is CASSPSGLANEQYF. In nucleotides, the CDR3 is TGCGCCAGCAGCCCCTCGGGACTAGCTAACGAGCAGTACTTC.

This chain joins TRBV6-5 and TRBJ2-3; 7 bases map to TRBD1. Germline CDR1 MNHEY, CDR2 SVGAGI. CDR3 length equals 16 residues. V lost 0 bases and J lost 2; bases outside the gene matches: 5. The DNA of the CDR3 is TGTGCCAGCAGTTACTCGACAGGGACCCACACAGATACGCAGTATTTT. Translating gives CASSYSTGTHTDTQYF.

The chain couples TRBV5-6 to TRBJ1-5, with TRBD1 matching 7 bases. The trim removed 2 bases at V and 4 bases at J, leaving 12 bases unmatched. The CDR3 covers 17 residues. CDR1 and CDR2 (germline): SGHDT, YYEEEE. CDR3 in DNA: TGTGCCAGCAGCTTACGCCGGGACAGACATAGTAATCAGCCCCAGCATTTT. It specifies CASSLRRDRHSNQPQHF.

The CDR3 sequence: CAIRRGTDTQYF. The CDR3 bases are TGTGCCATCAGGAGAGGCACAGATACGCAGTATTTT. V gene TRBV10-3 combines with J gene TRBJ2-3; unclear D gene. The CDR3 is made up of 12 amino acids. CDR1 and CDR2 (germline): ENHRY, SYGVKD. V was cut by 6 bases and J by 1 base, with 5 bases left in between.

The rearrangement joins TRBV29-1 to TRBJ1-2; the D is unclear. CDR1 and CDR2 from the germline V gene are SQVTM and ANQGSEA. The CDR3 is 11 residues long. The germline V and J ends were trimmed by 4 bases and 2 bases, with 5 bases remaining between them. CDR3: CSVVQNYGYTF. DNA of the CDR3: TGCAGCGTTGTACAGAACTATGGCTACACCTTC. The full variable domain, in which reference TRBV29-1 and TRBJ1-2 provide the parts outside the CDR3, is SAVISQKPSRDICQRGTSLTIQCQVDSQVTMMFWYRQQPGQSLTLIATANQGSEATYESGFVIDKFPISRPNLTFSTLTVSNMSPEDSSIYLCSVVQNYGYTFGSGTRLTVV.

The chain is built from TRBV9 and TRBJ1-3; D unresolved. Germline assignment: CDR1 SGDLS and CDR2 YYNGEE. The CDR3 contains 15 residues. V was trimmed by 0 bases and J by 0 bases, leaving 7 bases between them. The CDR3 reads CASSVEGLSGNTIYF. DNA for the CDR3: TGTGCCAGCAGCGTAGAAGGACTCTCTGGAAACACCATATATTTT.

The chain links TRBV7-9 to TRBJ2-2, with D possibly TRBD1 on 5 matching bases. The CDR3 totals 14 residues. V lost 6 bases and J 3 bases, leaving 11 bases between the germline ends. The germline V gene has CDR1 SEHNR and CDR2 FQNEAQ (reference sequence). The CDR3 DNA follows: TGTGCCAGCAGACTGGGCAGGGACACCGGGGAGCTGTTTTTT. Protein product: CASRLGRDTGELFF. The variable domain in full, completed from reference TRBV7-9 and TRBJ2-2, reads DTGVSQNPRHKITKRGQNVTFRCDPISEHNRLYWYRQTLGQGPEFLTYFQNEAQLEKSRLLSDRFSAERPKGSFSTLEIQRTEQGDSAMYLCASRLGRDTGELFFGEGSRLTVL.

The chain joins TRBV15 to TRBJ2-5, with D possibly being TRBD2 (6 bases). Between the trimmed V and J ends, which lost 2 bases and 4 bases, there was a span of 14 bases. From germline, CDR1 is LNHNV and CDR2 YYDKDF (reference sequence). The CDR3 length is 15 residues. The CDR3 here is CATSRTRSGPETQYF. The CDR3 DNA sequence: TGTGCCACCAGCAGAACTCGGAGCGGGCCAGAGACCCAGTACTTC.

The rearrangement joins TRBV4-2 to TRBJ1-1, with TRBD1 identical over 7 bases. The germline CDR1 and CDR2 sequences are LGHNA and YNFKEQ. V shed 1 base, J shed 1 base, and the junction held 21 bases outside the gene matches. The CDR3 totals 21 residues. This CDR3 reads CASSQGIPTGYGKRWNTEAFF. The CDR3 DNA reads as TGTGCCAGCAGCCAAGGAATCCCGACAGGGTACGGCAAGCGGTGGAACACTGAAGCTTTCTTT.

The V call is TRBV5-4, the J call TRBJ2-4, with TRBD2 as a possible D gene (5 bases). The V gene's germline CDR1 is SGHNT and CDR2 YYREEE (reference sequence). Trimming left V 6 bases short and J 15 bases short, with 25 bases between. The CDR3 totals 14 residues. CDR3 nucleotides: TGTGCCAGCACCCTTTGGGCGGTCCCCGGGGTCAGGTACTTC. The encoded protein is CASTLWAVPGVRYF.

V is TRBV5-1 and J is TRBJ2-7; TRBD2 agrees at 8 bases. Germline loops: CDR1 SGHRS, CDR2 YFSETQ. The V and J ends lost 4 bases and 2 bases, in that order; junction bases with no gene match: 8. CDR3 length equals 15 residues. In nucleotides, the CDR3 is TGCGCCAGCAGCCCAATAGCGGGGACCACCTACGAGCAGTACTTC. This sequence encodes CASSPIAGTTYEQYF. The full variable domain, rest sourced from reference TRBV5-1 and TRBJ2-7, is KAGVTQTPRYLIKTRGQQVTLSCSPISGHRSVSWYQQTPGQGLQFLFEYFSETQRNKGNFPGRFSGRQFSNSRSEMNVSTLELGDSALYLCASSPIAGTTYEQYFGPGTRLTVT.

The chain carries TRBV5-1 and TRBJ1-1; D gene uncertain. Germline CDR1 and CDR2: SGHRS and YFSETQ. Trimming left V 5 bases short and J 1 base short, with 12 bases between. The CDR3 covers 14 residues. CDR3 DNA sequence: TGCGCCAGCAGGACTAGGGATCAGAACACTGAAGCTTTCTTT. As protein: CASRTRDQNTEAFF.

The rearrangement links TRBV18 to TRBJ1-2, with D possibly TRBD1 on 6 matching bases. V lost 5 bases, J lost 0 bases, and 16 bases lay in between. The CDR3 is 16 residues long. Germline V CDR1 and CDR2: KGHSH, LQKENI. The chain's CDR3 is CASSSTRTEANYGYTF. In DNA form, the CDR3 reads TGTGCCAGCTCATCGACAAGGACAGAAGCTAACTATGGCTACACCTTC.

The rearrangement joins TRBV19 to TRBJ1-2; tentative D call: TRBD1 (5 bases). V dropped 7 bases and J dropped 8 bases, with 14 bases sitting between them. CDR1 and CDR2 from the germline V gene are LNHDA and SQIVND (reference sequence). The CDR3 totals 12 residues. CDR3 nucleotides: TGTGCCAGTACCCTTGGGGGGAAGGGCTACACCTTC. This translates into CASTLGGKGYTF.

This chain uses TRBV27 with TRBJ2-7, with 8 bases lining up with TRBD1. Losses at the gene ends were 8 bases for V and 2 bases for J; bases not matched to a gene: 5. CDR3 length: 13 residues. The germline CDR1 and CDR2 sequences are MNHEY and SMNVEV (reference sequence). CDR3 loop: CASARGPTYEQYF. The CDR3 nucleotides are TGTGCCAGCGCCAGGGGGCCCACCTACGAGCAGTACTTC.